The 7 T cell receptor beta chains in this list originate from one sample, sequenced in a study of human T cells and chemical hapten exposure. Regarding time point: pre-sensitization, week 0. Stated treatment: therapeutic diphenylcyclopropenone sensitization with weekly scalp DPC. TCRdb passed the RACE reads through MiXCR, listing each CDR3 protein once. This sample has around 300,000 distinct CDR3 sequences; roughly 7.4% occur once, and the top ten carry more than 0.95%. The specimen was whole blood, collected in connection with sensitization to the hapten diphenylcyclopropenone (DPC). The receptors stem from a man younger than 35 with alopecia areata. Some clones in this sample may be carry-over from other donors' samples.

This clonotype was detected a few times. V gene TRBV29-1 combines with J gene TRBJ1-4; TRBD1 agrees at 9 bases. Looked up from germline, CDR1 is SQVTM and CDR2 is ANQGSEA. The junction had 8 bases not matched to a gene; V was cut back by 6 bases and J by 6 bases. The CDR3 consists of 14 residues. DNA for the CDR3: TGCAGCGTGCAGTTCGGGACAGGGTATGAAAAACTGTTTTTT. Amino acids: CSVQFGTGYEKLFF.

V gene TRBV12-3 or TRBV12-4 combines with J gene TRBJ2-5, with 7 bases identical to TRBD1. The V and J ends lost 5 bases and 2 bases, in that order; junction bases with no gene match: 5. This CDR3 region has 14 residues. In DNA form, the CDR3 reads TGTGCCAGCAGTCAAATGGGACAGCAAGAGACCCAGTACTTC. It encodes CASSQMGQQETQYF.

V usage is TRBV24-1 and J usage is TRBJ2-1; TRBD2 matches at 9 bases. Germline CDR1 KGHDR, CDR2 SFDVKD. The trim removed 3 bases at V and 3 bases at J, leaving 5 bases unmatched. CDR3 length: 16 residues. The CDR3 coding sequence is TGTGCCACCAGTGATATAAATAGCGGGGGCTACAATGAGCAGTTCTTC. Amino acid sequence: CATSDINSGGYNEQFF.

This clonotype appeared a few times. The chain is built from TRBV5-6 and TRBJ1-5; D is ambiguous. Germline CDR1 reads SGHDT; CDR2 reads YYEEEE. The CDR3 covers 14 residues. Trimming cost V 1 base and J 4 bases, with 9 bases left between them. CDR3: CASSLWQINQPQHF. Here the CDR3 DNA reads TGTGCCAGCAGCTTGTGGCAGATAAATCAGCCCCAGCATTTT.

This clonotype appeared a few times. This chain uses TRBV6-2 or TRBV6-3 with TRBJ1-5; D remains unclear. Trimming left V 9 bases short and J 0 bases short, with 12 bases between. The CDR3 sequence is 14 residues long. Germline V gene lookup returns CDR1 MNHEY and CDR2 SVGEGT. The CDR3 DNA reads TGTGCCAGGACGCGGGTCGTTAGCAATCAGCCCCAGCATTTT. Protein sequence: CARTRVVSNQPQHF.

This clonotype was seen more than once but under ten times. This sequence joins TRBV7-9 and TRBJ1-6; D perhaps matches TRBD1 (5 bases). Trimming shortened V by 5 bases and J by 0 bases, and 8 bases separated the two germline ends. The CDR3 totals 15 residues. Germline V gene lookup returns CDR1 SEHNR and CDR2 FQNEAQ (reference sequence). CDR3: CASSPDSSYNSPLHF. The CDR3 coding sequence is TGTGCCAGCAGCCCTGACAGCTCCTATAATTCACCCCTCCACTTT.

This clonotype occurred many times. The chain employs TRBV6-5 and TRBJ1-2; no clear D. CDR1 and CDR2 from the germline V gene are MNHEY and SVGAGI. Trimming cost V 7 bases and J 8 bases, with 17 bases left between them. The CDR3 extends over 13 amino acids. This chain's CDR3 is CASTLVPSRGYTF. CDR3 DNA sequence: TGTGCCAGCACGCTAGTGCCGAGTCGGGGCTACACCTTC.